The 19 T cell receptor beta chains in this list originate from one sample, sequenced in a study of shared clonotypes between healthy human individuals. The data were produced by immunoSEQ multiplex PCR, yet TCRdb's version contains in-frame clones alone and is incomplete. The sample holds roughly 500,000 clones, 79% seen once. The sequenced sample consisted of PBMCs. The receptors stem from a woman aged 40 to 50 in good health. Some clones in this sample may be carry-over from other donors' samples.

The rearrangement uses TRBV10-2 and TRBJ1-2; possible D gene TRBD1, 6 bases. V lost 5 bases to trimming and J lost 8 bases, with 18 bases between them. The CDR3 is 14 residues long. Germline loops: CDR1 WSHSY, CDR2 SAAADI. CDR3 sequence (DNA): TGCGCCAGCAGTCTGGGAGGCTTCAGGGGCGGCTACACCTTC. Translated, it gives CASSLGGFRGGYTF.

The CDR3 DNA reads as TGTGCCAGCAGCCCCGGGGCCGACGGGCTCTATGGCTACACCTTC. This translates into CASSPGADGLYGYTF. The genes are TRBV7-8 and TRBJ1-2, with TRBD1 as a possible D gene (5 bases). The CDR3 has 15 residues. V lost 5 bases, J lost 4 bases, and 17 bases lay in between. CDR1 and CDR2 from the germline V gene are SGHVS and FQNEAQ.

The chain joins TRBV5-4 to TRBJ1-1; D not certain. Germline CDR1 reads SGHNT; CDR2 reads YYREEE (reference sequence). V lost 1 base and J 0 bases, leaving 4 bases between the germline ends. CDR3 length: 13 amino acids. CDR3: CASSLYLNTEAFF. Here the CDR3 DNA reads TGTGCCAGCAGCTTGTACCTGAACACTGAAGCTTTCTTT. The whole variable domain, filled in from reference TRBV5-4 and TRBJ1-1, reads ETGVTQSPTHLIKTRGQQVTLRCSSQSGHNTVSWYQQALGQGPQFIFQYYREEENGRGNFPPRFSGLQFPNYSSELNVNALELDDSALYLCASSLYLNTEAFFGQGTRLTVV.

This rearrangement joins TRBV9 to TRBJ2-2; TRBD1 agrees at 8 bases. Trimming took 0 bases from V and 4 from J; bases not matched to a gene: 5. This CDR3 spans 16 amino acids. Looked up from germline, CDR1 is SGDLS and CDR2 is YYNGEE. The chain's CDR3 is CASSVDVRGRTGELFF. The CDR3 bases are TGTGCCAGCAGCGTAGATGTCAGGGGGCGCACCGGGGAGCTGTTTTTT.

In the case of this clone: This specimen includes other DNA sequences encoding the same CDR3. The CDR3 DNA sequence: TGCAGCGTTGAAGGGCTAGCGGGAGGCACAGATACGCAGTATTTT. Its translation: CSVEGLAGGTDTQYF. V is TRBV29-1 and J is TRBJ2-3; 10 nucleotides agree with TRBD2. This CDR3 contains 15 residues. CDR1 is SQVTM, CDR2 ANQGSEA, per germline. Losses at the gene ends were 1 base for V and 1 base for J; bases not matched to a gene: 2.

The V and J genes are TRBV14 and TRBJ2-2, with a weak D call TRBD1 (6 bases). The CDR3 totals 18 residues. Germline assignment: CDR1 SGHDN and CDR2 FVKESK. Trimming took 3 bases from V and 5 from J, leaving 22 bases between them. CDR3 sequence: CASSQDSIWGRRTGELFF. DNA of the CDR3: TGTGCCAGCAGCCAGGACTCCATTTGGGGGCGCCGGACCGGGGAGCTGTTTTTT.

The CDR3 DNA sequence: TGTGCCAGCAGAACGGGAGTAGAGCAGTTCTTC. This sequence encodes CASRTGVEQFF. V usage is TRBV6-5 and J usage is TRBJ2-1, with a possible D match to TRBD2 (6 bases). This CDR3 spans 11 amino acids. CDR1 and CDR2 (germline): MNHEY, SVGAGI. Trimming took 6 bases from V and 10 from J, leaving 10 bases between them.

The genes are TRBV29-1 and TRBJ2-1; TRBD1 is a possible D gene (5 bases). V lost 2 bases and J lost 6, with 8 bases in between. Germline V gives CDR1 SQVTM, CDR2 ANQGSEA. The CDR3 runs to 12 residues. In DNA form, the CDR3 reads TGCAGCGTTGAATCAGGGTCCAATGAGCAGTTCTTC. Protein product: CSVESGSNEQFF.

This chain uses TRBV19 with TRBJ2-1, with 8 bases lining up with TRBD1. Germline V gene lookup returns CDR1 LNHDA and CDR2 SQIVND (reference sequence). V shed 7 bases and J 4 bases; nucleotides not matched to a gene: 9. The CDR3 loop spans 15 amino acids. The CDR3 coding sequence is TGTGCCAGTAACAGGCAGGGGGCAGAATACAATGAGCAGTTCTTC. Translating it yields CASNRQGAEYNEQFF.

The chain combines TRBV7-9 with TRBJ2-1; TRBD2 agrees at 12 bases. The J segment lost 6 bases and the V segment lost 5 bases, leaving 5 bases of the junction unmatched. Germline V lookup: CDR1 SEHNR, CDR2 FQNEAQ (reference sequence). The CDR3 sequence is 15 residues long. The CDR3 loop is CASSSPGLAGNEQFF. CDR3 in DNA: TGTGCCAGCAGCAGCCCGGGACTAGCGGGCAATGAGCAGTTCTTC.

J is TRBJ2-5 and V is TRBV6-5; D may be TRBD2 (6 bases). The CDR3 runs to 13 residues. Germline lookup yields CDR1 MNHEY and CDR2 SVGAGI. V lost 6 bases, J lost 5 bases, and 13 bases lay in between. The DNA for the CDR3 is TGTGCCAGCAGGAGGACGGGGAGGGAGACCCAGTACTTC. This encodes CASRRTGRETQYF.

This clone was seen a single time. V and J are TRBV5-6 and TRBJ1-2; tentatively, D is TRBD1 (6 bases). CDR1 is SGHDT and CDR2 is YYEEEE in the germline V gene. CDR3 size: 14 residues. The V end lost 0 bases, the J end lost 7 bases, and 13 bases lay between the germline ends. CDR3: CASSLAAGVSGYTF. The DNA of the CDR3 is TGTGCCAGCAGCTTGGCCGCAGGGGTGAGTGGCTACACCTTC. The variable domain in full, completed from reference TRBV5-6 and TRBJ1-2, reads DAGVTQSPTHLIKTRGQQVTLRCSPKSGHDTVSWYQQALGQGPQFIFQYYEEEERQRGNFPDRFSGHQFPNYSSELNVNALLLGDSALYLCASSLAAGVSGYTFGSGTRLTVV.

CDR3 bases: TGTGCCAGCAGTTTCCTCCTTGGGAAGGGGGATCCCTATGGCTACACCTTC. Translating it yields CASSFLLGKGDPYGYTF. This sequence joins TRBV27 and TRBJ1-2; possible D gene TRBD1, 6 bases. CDR1 MNHEY and CDR2 SMNVEV come from the germline V gene (reference sequence). Trimming cost V 3 bases and J 4 bases, with 21 bases left between them. The CDR3 has 17 amino acids.

The chain joins TRBV29-1 to TRBJ1-1; TRBD1 matches at 7 bases. The length of the CDR3 is 12 residues. Germline V lookup: CDR1 SQVTM, CDR2 ANQGSEA. Germline trimming cut 5 bases from V and 7 bases from J; bases unmatched to any gene: 7. This CDR3 reads CSVQGTAYEAFF. The DNA for the CDR3 is TGCAGCGTTCAAGGGACAGCCTATGAAGCTTTCTTT. Complete variable domain (other parts from reference TRBV29-1 and TRBJ1-1): SAVISQKPSRDICQRGTSLTIQCQVDSQVTMMFWYRQQPGQSLTLIATANQGSEATYESGFVIDKFPISRPNLTFSTLTVSNMSPEDSSIYLCSVQGTAYEAFFGQGTRLTVV.

The sample holds one count of this clone. This chain links TRBV6-6 with TRBJ1-1, with TRBD1 as a possible D gene (6 bases). The CDR3 runs 15 residues. Germline values: CDR1 MNHNY, CDR2 SVGAGI (reference sequence). Trimming took off 1 base at V and 7 bases at J, with 16 bases between the two ends. In nucleotides, the CDR3 is TGTGCCAGCAGTTACTTAAGGACAGCTCACAGTGAAGCTTTCTTT. This translates into CASSYLRTAHSEAFF.

In this sample, this clone turned up a few times. The genes are TRBV10-3 and TRBJ2-2, with 9 bases that match TRBD2. The CDR3 runs to 18 residues. Germline V gives CDR1 ENHRY, CDR2 SYGVKD. The V gene end was trimmed by 3 bases and the J gene end by 4 bases; junction bases not matched to a gene: 12. The CDR3 DNA sequence: TGTGCCATCAGTGATTTAAGGCTAGCGGGACGGGGCACCGGGGAGCTGTTTTTT. Translating gives CAISDLRLAGRGTGELFF.

V is TRBV10-3 and J is TRBJ1-1; 7 bases map to TRBD1. Losses at the gene ends were 9 bases for V and 3 bases for J; bases not matched to a gene: 7. Germline loops: CDR1 ENHRY, CDR2 SYGVKD. CDR3 size: 13 residues. CDR3 in amino acids: CAIATGSDTEAFF. DNA for the CDR3: TGTGCCATAGCGACAGGGAGTGACACTGAAGCTTTCTTT.

This clone was picked up one time. The chain recombines TRBV11-3 with TRBJ2-3, with D unresolved. Germline lookup yields CDR1 SGHNT and CDR2 YENEEA. CDR3 length: 14 residues. V lost 1 base and J 6 bases, leaving 11 bases between the germline ends. The CDR3 bases are TGTGCCAGCAGCTTAGGCGGACCTTCGGATACGCAGTATTTT. Translating it yields CASSLGGPSDTQYF.

The V and J genes are TRBV7-2 and TRBJ2-5; D remains ambiguous. Germline CDR1 reads SGHTA; CDR2 reads FQGNSA. V was cut by 5 bases and J by 2 bases, with 3 bases left in between. There are 11 residues in the CDR3. The CDR3 sequence: CASSEQETQYF. CDR3 nucleotide sequence: TGTGCCAGCAGCGAACAAGAGACCCAGTACTTC.